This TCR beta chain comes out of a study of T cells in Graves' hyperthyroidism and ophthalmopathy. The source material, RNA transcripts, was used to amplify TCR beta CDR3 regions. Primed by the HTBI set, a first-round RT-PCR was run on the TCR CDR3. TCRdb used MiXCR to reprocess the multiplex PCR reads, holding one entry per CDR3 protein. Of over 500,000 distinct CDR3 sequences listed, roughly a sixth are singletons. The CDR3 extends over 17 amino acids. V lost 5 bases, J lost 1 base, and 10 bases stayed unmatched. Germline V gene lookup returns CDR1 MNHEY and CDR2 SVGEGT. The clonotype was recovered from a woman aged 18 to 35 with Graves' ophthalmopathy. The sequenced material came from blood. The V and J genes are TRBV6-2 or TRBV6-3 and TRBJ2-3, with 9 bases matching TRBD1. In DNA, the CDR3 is TGTGCCAGCAGTGACGACGGACGGACAGGGGGCACAGATACGCAGTATTTT. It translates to CASSDDGRTGGTDTQYF.